Listed below are T cell receptor beta chains from one sample, sequenced in a study of blood T cell repertoires in COVID-19. Only in-frame clones appear in the TCRdb table, and some are missing; sequencing was by immunoSEQ multiplex PCR. The table lists roughly 290,000 clones, around 88% of them singletons. The sample was peripheral blood. These TCRs come from a man aged 30 to 39 with acute or convalescent COVID-19. CDR3s include the opening cysteine and the closing phenylalanine or tryptophan. D genes are given only for firm matches. Where a row states a size, it is once, few, many or the class of an expanded clone; other rows omit it.

abundance	v_gene	len	j_gene	d_gene	CDR3aa	CDR3nt
.	TRBV7-3	15	TRBJ2-3	TRBD2	CASSFTSGGADTQYF	TGTGCCAGCAGCTTTACTAGCGGGGGAGCAGATACGCAGTATTTT
.	TRBV2	14	TRBJ1-1	TRBD1	CASSARTGWTEAFF	TGTGCCAGCAGTGCAAGGACAGGGTGGACTGAAGCTTTCTTT
.	TRBV29-1	14	TRBJ2-7	.	CSAKGQESSYEQYF	TGCAGCGCTAAGGGGCAGGAGAGCTCCTACGAGCAGTACTTC
.	TRBV11-2	18	TRBJ1-5	.	CASSLFGGSQQGNQPQHF	TGTGCCAGCAGCTTATTCGGCGGGTCGCAGCAGGGCAATCAGCCCCAGCATTTT
.	TRBV25-1	12	TRBJ1-1	TRBD1	CASSEDRREAFF	TGTGCCAGCAGCGAGGACAGGCGTGAAGCTTTCTTT
.	TRBV5-1	15	TRBJ2-5	TRBD1	CASGSRDRAGETQYF	TGCGCCAGCGGATCACGGGACAGGGCTGGGGAGACCCAGTACTTC
.	TRBV11-3	16	TRBJ2-1	.	CASSRATTDRRNEQFF	TGTGCCAGCAGCAGAGCCACGACGGACAGAAGAAATGAGCAGTTCTTC
.	TRBV9	13	TRBJ1-3	.	CASSVWSGNTIYF	TGTGCCAGCAGCGTTTGGAGCGGAAACACCATATATTTT
.	TRBV4-1	16	TRBJ2-7	TRBD2	CASSQTEDSGAYEQYF	TGCGCCAGCAGCCAAACTGAAGATAGCGGGGCCTACGAGCAGTACTTC
.	TRBV5-1	14	TRBJ2-5	.	CASSPQQAQGTQYF	TGCGCCAGCAGCCCTCAACAGGCACAAGGGACCCAGTACTTC
.	TRBV2	15	TRBJ2-7	TRBD1	CASSVRQGARYEQYF	TGTGCCAGCAGTGTGCGGCAGGGGGCAAGGTACGAGCAGTACTTC
.	TRBV30	15	TRBJ1-5	TRBD1	CAWSIFGQGRQPQHF	TGTGCCTGGAGCATCTTCGGACAGGGGAGGCAGCCCCAGCATTTT
.	TRBV2	14	TRBJ1-6	.	CASSEQGGSTPLHF	TGTGCCAGCAGTGAACAAGGAGGGTCGACACCCCTCCACTTT
.	TRBV19	14	TRBJ2-7	TRBD1	CASSIQGQGGEQYF	TGTGCCAGTAGTATCCAGGGACAGGGAGGCGAGCAGTACTTC
.	TRBV10-2	14	TRBJ1-6	TRBD1	CASRDRSYNSPLHF	TGCGCCAGCCGGGACAGGTCCTATAATTCACCCCTCCACTTT
.	TRBV5-5	14	TRBJ2-5	.	CASSLGGAAETQYF	TGTGCCAGCAGCTTAGGGGGGGCTGCGGAGACCCAGTACTTC
.	TRBV3-1/TRBV3-2	14	TRBJ1-2	TRBD1	CASSQGPGGFGYTF	TGTGCCAGCAGCCAAGGGCCAGGGGGCTTTGGCTACACCTTC
.	TRBV14	13	TRBJ2-1	.	CASSQDFGTEQFF	TGTGCCAGCAGCCAAGATTTTGGGACAGAGCAGTTCTTC
.	TRBV5-1	14	TRBJ2-3	.	CASSLGTSTDTQYF	TGCGCCAGCAGCTTAGGGACTAGCACAGATACGCAGTATTTT
.	TRBV15	12	TRBJ2-5	.	CATSRDANFLYF	TGTGCCACCAGCAGAGATGCTAATTTTCTGTACTTC
.	TRBV14	15	TRBJ2-7	.	CASSQDPSETYEQYF	TGTGCCAGCAGCCAAGATCCTAGCGAAACCTACGAGCAGTACTTC
.	TRBV3-1/TRBV3-2	13	TRBJ1-1	.	CASSLVPNTEAFF	TGTGCCAGCAGCTTAGTGCCGAACACTGAAGCTTTCTTT
.	TRBV29-1	13	TRBJ1-2	.	CSVERQGGYGYTF	TGCAGCGTTGAAAGGCAGGGAGGGTATGGCTACACCTTC
.	TRBV10-1	13	TRBJ1-2	TRBD1	CASSGDRGHGYTF	TGCGCCAGCAGTGGGGACAGGGGTCATGGCTACACCTTC
.	TRBV3-1/TRBV3-2	15	TRBJ2-4	.	CASSQVQLAKNIQYF	TGTGCCAGCAGCCAGGTCCAGTTAGCCAAAAACATTCAGTACTTC
once	TRBV7-6	15	TRBJ2-5	TRBD1	CASSHSRTGVETQYF	TGTGCCAGCAGCCACTCGAGGACAGGGGTCGAGACCCAGTACTTC
.	TRBV2	16	TRBJ2-3	TRBD2	CASSAGLAAITDTQYF	TGTGCCAGCAGCGCGGGTCTAGCGGCTATTACAGATACGCAGTATTTT
.	TRBV19	15	TRBJ1-2	.	CATAPMAGWNYGYTF	TGTGCCACCGCCCCGATGGCAGGGTGGAACTATGGCTACACCTTC
.	TRBV5-4	16	TRBJ1-3	.	CASSSGGRSAGNTIYF	TGTGCCAGCAGCTCGGGGGGAAGGAGCGCTGGAAACACCATATATTTT
.	TRBV5-4	16	TRBJ1-6	.	CASSFGGNSYNSPLHF	TGTGCCAGCAGTTTTGGGGGCAACTCCTATAATTCACCCCTCCACTTT
.	TRBV6-4	14	TRBJ1-1	TRBD1	CASSENRGGAEAFF	TGTGCCAGCAGTGAGAACAGGGGAGGAGCTGAAGCTTTCTTT
.	TRBV12-3/TRBV12-4	13	TRBJ1-4	.	CASSLQGGEKLFF	TGTGCCAGCAGTTTACAGGGCGGTGAAAAACTGTTTTTT
.	TRBV6-5	14	TRBJ1-3	.	CAIQGAISGNTIYF	TGTGCCATACAAGGGGCAATCTCTGGAAACACCATATATTTT
.	TRBV5-5	13	TRBJ1-5	.	CASSPSINQPQHF	TGTGCCAGCAGCCCGTCTATCAATCAGCCCCAGCATTTT